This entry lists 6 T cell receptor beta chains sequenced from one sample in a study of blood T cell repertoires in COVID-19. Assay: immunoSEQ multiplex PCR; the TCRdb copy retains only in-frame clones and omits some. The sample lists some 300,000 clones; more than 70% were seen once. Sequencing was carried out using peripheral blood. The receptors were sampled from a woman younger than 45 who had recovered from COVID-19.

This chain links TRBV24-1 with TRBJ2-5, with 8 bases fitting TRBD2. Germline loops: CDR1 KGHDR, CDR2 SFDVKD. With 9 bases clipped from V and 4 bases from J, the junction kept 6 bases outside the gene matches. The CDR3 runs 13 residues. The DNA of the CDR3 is TGTGCCACCCCGGGGGGGCGCGCAGAGACCCAGTACTTC. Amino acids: CATPGGRAETQYF.

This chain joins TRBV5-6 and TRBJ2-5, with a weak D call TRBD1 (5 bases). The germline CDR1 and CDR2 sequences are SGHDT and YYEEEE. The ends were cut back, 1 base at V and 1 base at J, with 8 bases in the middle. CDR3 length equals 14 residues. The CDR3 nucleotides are TGTGCCAGCAGCTTGAACAGGCTCCAAGAGACCCAGTACTTC. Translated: CASSLNRLQETQYF. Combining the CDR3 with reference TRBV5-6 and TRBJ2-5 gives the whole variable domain DAGVTQSPTHLIKTRGQQVTLRCSPKSGHDTVSWYQQALGQGPQFIFQYYEEEERQRGNFPDRFSGHQFPNYSSELNVNALLLGDSALYLCASSLNRLQETQYFGPGTRLLVL.

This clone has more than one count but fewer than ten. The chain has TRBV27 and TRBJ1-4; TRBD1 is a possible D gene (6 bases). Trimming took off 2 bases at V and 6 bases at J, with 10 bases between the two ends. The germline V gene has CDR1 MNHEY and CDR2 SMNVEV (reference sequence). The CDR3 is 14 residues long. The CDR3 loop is CASSLIGGDEKLFF. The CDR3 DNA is TGTGCCAGCAGTTTAATTGGGGGCGATGAAAAACTGTTTTTT.

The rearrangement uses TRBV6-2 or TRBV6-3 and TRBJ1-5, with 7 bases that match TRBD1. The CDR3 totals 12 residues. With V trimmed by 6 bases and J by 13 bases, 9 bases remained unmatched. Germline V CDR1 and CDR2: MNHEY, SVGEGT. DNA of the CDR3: TGTGCCAGCAGCCTTCAAAGGACAGGACAGCATTTT. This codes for CASSLQRTGQHF.

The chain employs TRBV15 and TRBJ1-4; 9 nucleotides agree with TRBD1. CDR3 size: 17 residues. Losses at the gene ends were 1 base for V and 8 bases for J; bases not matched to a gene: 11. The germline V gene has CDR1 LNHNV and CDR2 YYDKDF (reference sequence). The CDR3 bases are TGTGCCACCAGCAGAGTCTATAACAGGGGGCTGGGAGAAAAACTGTTTTTT. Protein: CATSRVYNRGLGEKLFF.

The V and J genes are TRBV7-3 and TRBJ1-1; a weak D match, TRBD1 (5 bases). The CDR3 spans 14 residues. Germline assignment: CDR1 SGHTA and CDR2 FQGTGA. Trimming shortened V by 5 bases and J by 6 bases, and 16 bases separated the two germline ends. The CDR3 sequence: CASSPRGEGSEAFF. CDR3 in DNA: TGTGCCAGCAGCCCTCGGGGGGAAGGGTCTGAAGCTTTCTTT.